This T cell receptor beta chain was documented in a study of regulatory T cells in long-lasting Graves disease. Regarding this clonotype: Antigen: not known.

Study-level findings and limits: In persistent patients, shared public clonotypes (around 2,500) outnumbered those in new patients (about 1,000).

Arm-PCR with iRepertoire HTBI primers amplified the CDR3 regions for these TCR beta libraries. MiXCR, applied by TCRdb to the multiplex PCR reads, yields one record per CDR3 protein. There are hundreds of thousands of distinct CDR3 sequences in the sample; around 16% occur only once, and 20% to 25% lies in the top ten. Specified time point: newly diagnosed GD, antithyroid drugs for less than 3 months. The TCR library was prepared using RNA isolated from PBMCs. The same sample was also used in a study of T cells in Graves' hyperthyroidism and ophthalmopathy. That work adds: HTBI primers drove first-round RT-PCR of the TCR CDR3.

The specimen was peripheral blood mononuclear cells (PBMCs), collected at new diagnosis, from a patient treated with antithyroid drugs. This clonotype was sampled from a woman aged 35-65 years with Graves disease.

CDR3 protein: CASSLDGTRRDTQYF. CDR3 nucleotides: TGTGCCAGCAGCTTAGACGGGACTCGTCGCGATACGCAGTATTTT. The rearrangement uses TRBV7-2 and TRBJ2-3; D might be TRBD2 (6 bases). V dropped 1 base and J dropped 6 bases, with 14 bases sitting between them. This CDR3 spans 15 amino acids. Germline assignment: CDR1 SGHTA and CDR2 FQGNSA.